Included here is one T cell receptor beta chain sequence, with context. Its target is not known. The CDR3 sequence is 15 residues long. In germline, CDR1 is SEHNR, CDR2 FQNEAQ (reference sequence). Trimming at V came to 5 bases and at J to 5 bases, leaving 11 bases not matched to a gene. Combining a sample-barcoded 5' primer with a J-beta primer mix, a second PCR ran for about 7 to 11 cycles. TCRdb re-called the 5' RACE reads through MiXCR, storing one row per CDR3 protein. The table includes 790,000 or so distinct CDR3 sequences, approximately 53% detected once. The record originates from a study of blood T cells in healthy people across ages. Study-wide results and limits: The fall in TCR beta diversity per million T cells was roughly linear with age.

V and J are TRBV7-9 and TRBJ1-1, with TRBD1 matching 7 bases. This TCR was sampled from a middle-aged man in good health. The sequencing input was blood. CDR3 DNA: TGTGCCAGCAGCCCCCCCCGAGGCAGGGGGACTGAAGCTTTCTTT. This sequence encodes CASSPPRGRGTEAFF.